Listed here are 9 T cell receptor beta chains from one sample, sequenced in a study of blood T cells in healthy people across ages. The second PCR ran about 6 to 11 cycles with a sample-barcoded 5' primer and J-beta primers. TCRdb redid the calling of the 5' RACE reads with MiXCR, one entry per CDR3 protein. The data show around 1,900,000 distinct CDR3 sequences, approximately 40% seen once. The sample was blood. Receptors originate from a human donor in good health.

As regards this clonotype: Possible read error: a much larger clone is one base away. The CDR3 region is CSTRTGTDGYTF. The DNA for the CDR3 is TGCAGTACTCGTACCGGGACAGATGGCTACACCTTC. The chain recombines TRBV20-1 with TRBJ1-2, with 7 bases matching TRBD1. The CDR3 spans 12 residues. The V and J ends lost 8 bases and 6 bases, in that order; junction bases with no gene match: 9. Per the germline V gene, CDR1 is DFQATT and CDR2 is SNEGSKA (reference sequence).

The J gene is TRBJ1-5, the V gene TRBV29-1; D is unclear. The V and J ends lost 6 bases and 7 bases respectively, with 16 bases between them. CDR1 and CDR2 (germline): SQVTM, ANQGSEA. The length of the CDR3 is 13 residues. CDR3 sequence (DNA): TGCAGCGTGACGGGCCTACTGGGACAGCCCCAGCATTTT. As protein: CSVTGLLGQPQHF.

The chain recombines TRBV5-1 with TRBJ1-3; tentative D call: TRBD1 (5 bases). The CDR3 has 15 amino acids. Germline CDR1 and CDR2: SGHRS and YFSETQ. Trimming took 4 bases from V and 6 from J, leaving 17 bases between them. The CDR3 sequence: CASSVVGGEENTIYF. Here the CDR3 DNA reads TGCGCCAGCAGCGTGGTAGGAGGGGAGGAAAACACCATATATTTT. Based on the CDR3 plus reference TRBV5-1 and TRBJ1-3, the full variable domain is KAGVTQTPRYLIKTRGQQVTLSCSPISGHRSVSWYQQTPGQGLQFLFEYFSETQRNKGNFPGRFSGRQFSNSRSEMNVSTLELGDSALYLCASSVVGGEENTIYFGEGSWLTVV.

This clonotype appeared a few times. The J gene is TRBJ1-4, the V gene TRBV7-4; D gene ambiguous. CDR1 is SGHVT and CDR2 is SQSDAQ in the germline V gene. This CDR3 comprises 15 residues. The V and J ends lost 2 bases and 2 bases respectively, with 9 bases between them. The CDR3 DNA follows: TGTGCCAGCAGCTTAATCCCCGGTACTAATGAAAAACTGTTTTTT. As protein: CASSLIPGTNEKLFF.

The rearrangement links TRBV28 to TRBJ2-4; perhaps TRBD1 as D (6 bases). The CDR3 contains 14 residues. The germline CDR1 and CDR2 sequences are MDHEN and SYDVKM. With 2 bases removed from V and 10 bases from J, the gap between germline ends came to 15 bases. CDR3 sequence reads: CASSLHMGAEIQYF. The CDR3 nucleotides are TGTGCCAGCAGTTTACACATGGGGGCGGAGATTCAGTACTTC.

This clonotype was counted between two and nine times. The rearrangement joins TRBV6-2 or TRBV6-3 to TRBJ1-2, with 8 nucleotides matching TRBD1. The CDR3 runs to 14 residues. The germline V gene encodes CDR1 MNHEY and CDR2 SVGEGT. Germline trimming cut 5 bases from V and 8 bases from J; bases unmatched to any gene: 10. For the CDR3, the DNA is TGTGCCAGCAGTACCCCAGGGGGCCACCGGGGCTACACCTTC. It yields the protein CASSTPGGHRGYTF.

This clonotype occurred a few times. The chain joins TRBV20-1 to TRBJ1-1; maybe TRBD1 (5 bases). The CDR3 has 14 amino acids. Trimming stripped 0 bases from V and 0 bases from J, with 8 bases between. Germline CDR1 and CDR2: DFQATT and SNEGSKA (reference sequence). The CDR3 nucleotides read TGCAGTGCTAGAGACCAGGGAGTGAACACTGAAGCTTTCTTT. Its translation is CSARDQGVNTEAFF.

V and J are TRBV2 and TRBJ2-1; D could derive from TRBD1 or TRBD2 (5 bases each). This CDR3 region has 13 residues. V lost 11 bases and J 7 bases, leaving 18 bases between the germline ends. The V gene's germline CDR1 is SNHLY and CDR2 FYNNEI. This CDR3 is CAGIVRGVNEQFF. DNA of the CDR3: TGTGCCGGCATAGTGAGGGGAGTGAATGAGCAGTTCTTC.

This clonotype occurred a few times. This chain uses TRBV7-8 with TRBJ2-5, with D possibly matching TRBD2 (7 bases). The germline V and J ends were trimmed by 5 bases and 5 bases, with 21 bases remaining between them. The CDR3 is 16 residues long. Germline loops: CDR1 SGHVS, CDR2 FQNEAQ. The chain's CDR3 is CASSPRSGGRGETQYF. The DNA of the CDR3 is TGTGCCAGCAGCCCAAGGTCGGGGGGCCGAGGGGAGACCCAGTACTTC.